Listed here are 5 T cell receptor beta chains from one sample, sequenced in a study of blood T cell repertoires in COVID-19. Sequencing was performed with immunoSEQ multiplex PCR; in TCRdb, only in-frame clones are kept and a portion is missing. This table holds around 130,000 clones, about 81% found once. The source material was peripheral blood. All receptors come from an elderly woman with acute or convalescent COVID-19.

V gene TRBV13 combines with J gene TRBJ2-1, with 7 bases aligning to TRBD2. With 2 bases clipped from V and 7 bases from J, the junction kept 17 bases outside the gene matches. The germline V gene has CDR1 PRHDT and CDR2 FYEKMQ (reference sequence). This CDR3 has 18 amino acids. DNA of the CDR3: TGTGCCAGCAGCTTATTGGTGGGAGCGGGACCCACTTGGAATGAGCAGTTCTTC. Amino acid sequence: CASSLLVGAGPTWNEQFF.

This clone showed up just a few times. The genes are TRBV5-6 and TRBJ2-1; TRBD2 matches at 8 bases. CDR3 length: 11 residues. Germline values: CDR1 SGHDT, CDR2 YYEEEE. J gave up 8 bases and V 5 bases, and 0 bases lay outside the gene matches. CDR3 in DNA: TGTGCCAGCAGAGCGGGGGATGAGCAGTTCTTC. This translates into CASRAGDEQFF. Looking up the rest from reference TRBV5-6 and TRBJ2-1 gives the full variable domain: DAGVTQSPTHLIKTRGQQVTLRCSPKSGHDTVSWYQQALGQGPQFIFQYYEEEERQRGNFPDRFSGHQFPNYSSELNVNALLLGDSALYLCASRAGDEQFFGPGTRLTVL.

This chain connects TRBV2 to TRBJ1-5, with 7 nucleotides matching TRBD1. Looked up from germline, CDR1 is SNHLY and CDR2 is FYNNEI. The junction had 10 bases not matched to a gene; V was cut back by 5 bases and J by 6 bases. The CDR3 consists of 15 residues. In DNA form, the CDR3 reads TGTGCCAGCAGTCCTACTGGGGACAGAGTTCAGCCCCAGCATTTT. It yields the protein CASSPTGDRVQPQHF. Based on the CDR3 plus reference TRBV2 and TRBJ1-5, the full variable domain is EPEVTQTPSHQVTQMGQEVILRCVPISNHLYFYWYRQILGQKVEFLVSFYNNEISEKSEIFDDQFSVERPDGSNFTLKIRSTKLEDSAMYFCASSPTGDRVQPQHFGDGTRLSIL.

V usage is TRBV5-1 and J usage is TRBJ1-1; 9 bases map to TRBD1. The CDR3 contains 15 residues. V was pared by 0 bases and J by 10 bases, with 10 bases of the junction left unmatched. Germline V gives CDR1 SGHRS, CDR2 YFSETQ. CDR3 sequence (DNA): TGCGCCAGCAGCTTGGCAGGGGACAGGGCGGGGGGAGCTTTCTTT. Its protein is CASSLAGDRAGGAFF.

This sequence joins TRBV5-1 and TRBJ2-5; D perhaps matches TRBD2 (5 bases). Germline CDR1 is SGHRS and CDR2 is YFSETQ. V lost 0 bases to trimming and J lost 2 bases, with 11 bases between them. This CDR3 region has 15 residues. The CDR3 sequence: CASSLEPSNQETQYF. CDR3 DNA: TGCGCCAGCAGCTTGGAACCTAGCAATCAAGAGACCCAGTACTTC.